This paragraph reports one T cell receptor (beta chain). Its cognate antigen is unknown. Compared with germline, one end of the junction differs, possibly owing to a read error. MiXCR was run by TCRdb on the reads, yielding one entry per CDR3 protein. The data show 830,000 or so distinct CDR3 sequences, with around a third seen just once and under 15% held by the top ten. This entry comes from a study of T cell repertoires in cytomegalovirus infection. Whole-study context: The public TCR beta signatures pointed to both CMV infection and matching HLA type. Broader study findings: Accumulated public TCR beta family frequency recognized individuals carrying CMV together with the relevant HLA.

This CDR3 is built from 17 residues. The material sequenced was cultured CD8+ T cells from PBMCs, taken from culture after CMV antigen stimulation. The rearrangement uses TRBV12-3 or TRBV12-4 and TRBJ2-1; 13 bases align to TRBD2. This receptor was obtained from a human donor in good health (CMV status not recorded). Some clones in this sample may be carry-over from other donors' samples. For the CDR3, the DNA is TGTGCCAGCAGTCCGACTAGCGGGGGGCCCGTAGGTAATGAGCGGTTCTTC. Its translation: CASSPTSGGPVGNERFF.